This entry describes one T cell receptor (beta chain). Its antigen is as yet unknown. This specimen belongs to a study of blood T cells in healthy people across ages. PCR was performed a second time for about 6 to 12 cycles using a sample-barcoded 5' primer and a J-beta primer mix. TCRdb analysed the 5' RACE reads with MiXCR anew, one entry per CDR3 protein. The sample has approximately 600,000 distinct CDR3 sequences; around 54% are singletons. CDR1 and CDR2 from the germline V gene are SGHRS and YFSETQ. Deletions cut 4 bases from V and 10 bases from J, with 21 bases between. The CDR3 extends over 14 amino acids. Every sample yielded at least 6 million isolated PBMCs. The authors extracted at least 6 micrograms of total RNA per sample. Regarding the study as a whole: The diversity estimates, figures obtained from one million T cells, were considered underestimates. It was found that TCR beta diversity correlated strongly with the percentage of naive T cells.

Sequenced: blood. This chain joins TRBV5-1 and TRBJ2-7; no definite D call. The receptor was derived from a man in his 60s in good health. CDR3 DNA sequence: TGCGCCAGCAGCCCAGGTAGTAGGGCGAAGGCCCAGTACTTC. This encodes CASSPGSRAKAQYF.